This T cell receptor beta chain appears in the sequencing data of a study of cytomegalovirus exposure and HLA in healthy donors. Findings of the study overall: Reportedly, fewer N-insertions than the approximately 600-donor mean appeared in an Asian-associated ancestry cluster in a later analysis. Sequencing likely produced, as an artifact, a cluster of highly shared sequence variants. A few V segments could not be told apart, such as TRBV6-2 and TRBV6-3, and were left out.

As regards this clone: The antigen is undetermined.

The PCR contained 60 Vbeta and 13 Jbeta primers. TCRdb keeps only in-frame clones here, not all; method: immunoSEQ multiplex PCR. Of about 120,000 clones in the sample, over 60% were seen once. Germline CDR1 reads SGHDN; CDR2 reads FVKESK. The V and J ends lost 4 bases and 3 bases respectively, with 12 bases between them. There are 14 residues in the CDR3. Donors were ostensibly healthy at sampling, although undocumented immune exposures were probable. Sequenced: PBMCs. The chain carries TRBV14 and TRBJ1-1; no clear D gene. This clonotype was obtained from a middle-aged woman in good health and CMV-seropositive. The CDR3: CASSPRLDYTEAFF. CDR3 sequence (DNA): TGTGCCAGCAGCCCTAGGTTGGATTACACTGAAGCTTTCTTT.